This T cell receptor beta chain is from a study of molecular identifiers for immune sequencing clone quantification. TCRdb re-called the PCR reads through MiXCR, storing one row per CDR3 protein. In the table there are about 630,000 distinct CDR3 sequences, about 25% of which are singletons. V was pared by 3 bases and J by 3 bases, with 10 bases of the junction left unmatched. The CDR3 sequence is 17 residues long. In germline, CDR1 is MNHEY, CDR2 SVGEGT. This clonotype was counted ten times or more. This chain connects TRBV6-2 or TRBV6-3 to TRBJ1-5, with 8 nucleotides matching TRBD1. The material sequenced was naive CD8+ T cells from blood, with Jurkat cell RNA spiked in. Subset: FACS-sorted CD8+CD4-CCR7+CD45RA+ naive T cells. The clonotype was recovered from a human donor in good health. Some libraries in this study had Jurkat cell RNA spiked in. Here the CDR3 DNA reads TGTGCCAGCAGTTATACTACCGGGACAGGCGTCAATCAGCCCCAGCATTTT. Encoded protein: CASSYTTGTGVNQPQHF.